This T cell receptor beta chain came from a study of blood T cell repertoires in COVID-19. Study-level background: Acute-phase and convalescent COVID-19 samples originated in the United States, Italy and Spain. From T cells, B-cell-depleted T cells, or PBMCs came the material, which was cDNA or gDNA.

The participants were between roughly 18 and 100 years old and came from 20 to 30 US areas. The V gene's germline CDR1 is SEHNR and CDR2 FQNEAQ (reference sequence). V was cut by 0 bases and J by 8 bases, with 10 bases left in between. CDR3 length equals 14 residues. Authors' data handling: The assay estimated nucleated cells by amplifying reference gene primers. Sequencing used immunoSEQ multiplex PCR; TCRdb keeps in-frame clones, though not all of them. The DNA gave D and trimming, while V, J and clone size come from that table. Here the sample spans around 200,000 clones, roughly 85% being singletons.

The J gene is TRBJ1-4, the V gene TRBV7-9; D is perhaps TRBD1 (5 bases). The source material was PBMCs or T cells enriched from blood (not recorded which). This clonotype was sampled from a woman aged 40 to 50 with acute COVID-19. CDR3 DNA sequence: TGTGCCAGCAGCTTAGCGGGGCTTGGGGAAAAACTGTTTTTT. This encodes CASSLAGLGEKLFF.